The TCR beta chain described here comes from a study of blood T cell repertoires in COVID-19. At the level of the study: The United States, Italy and Spain supplied acute and convalescent COVID-19 samples. PBMCs, B-cell-depleted T cells, or T cells provided the cDNA or gDNA that made up the material.

In the authors' methods: Estimation of nucleated cell counts was performed using reference gene primer amplification. This table comes from immunoSEQ multiplex PCR, and its TCRdb copy is limited to in-frame clones, with some not included. Clonal size and the V and J genes are those of that table, whereas D and trimming came from the DNA. The table records around 70,000 clones, more than 80% of them present only once. Sequencing was done on a sample of peripheral blood. The sequence derives from a woman aged 80 or older with active or convalescent COVID-19.

CDR3 in amino acids: CASSLDRGSGNTIYF. The DNA of the CDR3 is TGTGCCAGCAGCTTAGATCGGGGTTCTGGAAACACCATATATTTT. The chain links TRBV7-2 to TRBJ1-3, with D hard to call. Germline-derived CDR1 and CDR2 are SGHTA and FQGNSA. The CDR3 is 15 residues long. V lost 1 base and J 1 base, leaving 8 bases between the germline ends.